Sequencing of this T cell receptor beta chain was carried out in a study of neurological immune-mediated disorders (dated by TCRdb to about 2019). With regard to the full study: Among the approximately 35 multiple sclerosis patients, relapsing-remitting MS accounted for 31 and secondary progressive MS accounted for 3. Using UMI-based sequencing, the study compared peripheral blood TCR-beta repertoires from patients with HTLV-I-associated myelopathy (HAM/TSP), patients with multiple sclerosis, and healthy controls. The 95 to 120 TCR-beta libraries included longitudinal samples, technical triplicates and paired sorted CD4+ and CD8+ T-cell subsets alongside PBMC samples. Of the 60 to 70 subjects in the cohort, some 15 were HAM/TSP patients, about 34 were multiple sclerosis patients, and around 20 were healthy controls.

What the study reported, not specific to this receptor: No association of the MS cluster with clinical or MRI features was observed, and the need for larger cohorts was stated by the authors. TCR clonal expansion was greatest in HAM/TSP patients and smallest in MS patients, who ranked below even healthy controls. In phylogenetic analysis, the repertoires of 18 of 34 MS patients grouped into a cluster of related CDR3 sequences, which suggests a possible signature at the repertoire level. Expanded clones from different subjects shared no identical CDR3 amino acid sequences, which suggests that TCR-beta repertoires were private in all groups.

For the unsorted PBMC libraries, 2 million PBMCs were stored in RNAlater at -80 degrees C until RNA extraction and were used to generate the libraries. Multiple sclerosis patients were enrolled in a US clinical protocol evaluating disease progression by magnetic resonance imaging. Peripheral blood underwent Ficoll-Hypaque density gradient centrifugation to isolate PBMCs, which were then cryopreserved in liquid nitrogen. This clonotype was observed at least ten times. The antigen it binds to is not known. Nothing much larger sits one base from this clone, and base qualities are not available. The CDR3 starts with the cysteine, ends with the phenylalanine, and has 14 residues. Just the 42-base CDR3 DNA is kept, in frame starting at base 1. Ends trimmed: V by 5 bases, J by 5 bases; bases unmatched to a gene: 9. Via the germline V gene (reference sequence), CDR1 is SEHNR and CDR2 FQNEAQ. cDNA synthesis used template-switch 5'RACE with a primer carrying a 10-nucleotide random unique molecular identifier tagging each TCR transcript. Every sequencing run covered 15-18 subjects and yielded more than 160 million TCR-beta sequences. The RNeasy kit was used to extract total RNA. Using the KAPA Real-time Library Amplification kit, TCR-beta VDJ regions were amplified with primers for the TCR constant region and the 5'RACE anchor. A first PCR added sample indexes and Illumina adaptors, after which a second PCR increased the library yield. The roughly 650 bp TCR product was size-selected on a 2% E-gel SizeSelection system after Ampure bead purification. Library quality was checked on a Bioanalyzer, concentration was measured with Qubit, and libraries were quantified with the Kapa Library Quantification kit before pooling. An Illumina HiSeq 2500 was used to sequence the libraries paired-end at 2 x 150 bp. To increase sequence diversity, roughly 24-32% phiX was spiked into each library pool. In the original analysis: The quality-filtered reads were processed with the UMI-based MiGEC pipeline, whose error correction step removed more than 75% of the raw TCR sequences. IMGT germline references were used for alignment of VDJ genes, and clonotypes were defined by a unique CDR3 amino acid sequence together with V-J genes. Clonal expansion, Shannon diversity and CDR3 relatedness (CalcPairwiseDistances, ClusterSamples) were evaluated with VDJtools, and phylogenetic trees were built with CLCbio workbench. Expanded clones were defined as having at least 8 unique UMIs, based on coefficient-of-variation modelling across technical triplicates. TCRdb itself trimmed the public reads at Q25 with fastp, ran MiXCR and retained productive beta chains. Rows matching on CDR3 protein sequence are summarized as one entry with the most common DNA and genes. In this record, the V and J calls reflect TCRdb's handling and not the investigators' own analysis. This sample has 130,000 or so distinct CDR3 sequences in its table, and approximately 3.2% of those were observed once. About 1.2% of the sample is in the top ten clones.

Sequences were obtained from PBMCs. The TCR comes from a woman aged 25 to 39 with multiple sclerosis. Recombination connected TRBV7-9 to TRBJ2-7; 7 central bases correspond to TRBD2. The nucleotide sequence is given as TGTGCCAGCAGCCAAGCGGGATACCCTCACGAGCAGTACTTC. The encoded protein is CASSQAGYPHEQYF.